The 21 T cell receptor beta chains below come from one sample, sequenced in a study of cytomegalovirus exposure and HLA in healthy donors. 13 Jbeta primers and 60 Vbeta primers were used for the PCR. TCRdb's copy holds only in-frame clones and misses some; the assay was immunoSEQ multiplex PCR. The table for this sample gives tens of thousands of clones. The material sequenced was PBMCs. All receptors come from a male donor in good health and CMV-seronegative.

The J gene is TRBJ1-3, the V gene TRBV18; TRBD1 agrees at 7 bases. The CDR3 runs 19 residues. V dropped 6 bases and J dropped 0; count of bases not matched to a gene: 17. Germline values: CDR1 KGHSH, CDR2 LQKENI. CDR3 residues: CASSRTAQQGSLSGNTIYF. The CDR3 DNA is TGTGCCAGCTCGAGAACCGCTCAACAGGGGAGCCTCTCTGGAAACACCATATATTTT.

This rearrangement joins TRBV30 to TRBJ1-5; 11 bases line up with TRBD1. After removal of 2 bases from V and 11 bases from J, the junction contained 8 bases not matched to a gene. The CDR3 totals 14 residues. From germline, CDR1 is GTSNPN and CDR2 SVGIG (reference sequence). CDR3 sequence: CAWSQDRGRGAQHF. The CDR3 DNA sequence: TGTGCCTGGAGTCAGGACAGGGGGCGAGGGGCCCAGCATTTT.

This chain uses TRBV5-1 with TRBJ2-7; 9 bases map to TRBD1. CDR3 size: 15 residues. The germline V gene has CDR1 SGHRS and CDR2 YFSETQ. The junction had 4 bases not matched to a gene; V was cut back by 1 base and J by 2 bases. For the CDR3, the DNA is TGCGCCAGCAGCTTGACGGGACAGGGTACCTACGAGCAGTACTTC. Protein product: CASSLTGQGTYEQYF.

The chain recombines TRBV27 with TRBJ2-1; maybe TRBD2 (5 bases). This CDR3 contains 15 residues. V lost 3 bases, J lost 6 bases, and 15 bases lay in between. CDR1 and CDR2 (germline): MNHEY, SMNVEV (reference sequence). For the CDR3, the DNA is TGTGCCAGCAGTTTCGAGAGAGGGTCGGGCAATGAGCAGTTCTTC. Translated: CASSFERGSGNEQFF.

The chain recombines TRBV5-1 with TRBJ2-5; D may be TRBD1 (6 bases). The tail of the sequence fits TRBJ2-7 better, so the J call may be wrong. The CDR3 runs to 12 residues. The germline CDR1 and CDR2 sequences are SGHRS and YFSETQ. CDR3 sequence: CASSKTGYEQYF. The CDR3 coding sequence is TGCGCCAGCAGCAAGACAGGCTACGAGCAGTACTTC.

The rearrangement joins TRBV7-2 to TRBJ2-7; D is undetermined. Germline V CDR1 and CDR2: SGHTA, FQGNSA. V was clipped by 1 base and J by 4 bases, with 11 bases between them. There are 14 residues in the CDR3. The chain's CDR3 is CASSLGALGYEQYF. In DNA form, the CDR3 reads TGTGCCAGCAGCTTAGGGGCCCTTGGGTACGAGCAGTACTTC. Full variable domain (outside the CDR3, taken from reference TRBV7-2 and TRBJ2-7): GAGVSQSPSNKVTEKGKDVELRCDPISGHTALYWYRQSLGQGLEFLIYFQGNSAPDKSGLPSDRFSAERTGGSVSTLTIQRTQQEDSAVYLCASSLGALGYEQYFGPGTRLTVT.

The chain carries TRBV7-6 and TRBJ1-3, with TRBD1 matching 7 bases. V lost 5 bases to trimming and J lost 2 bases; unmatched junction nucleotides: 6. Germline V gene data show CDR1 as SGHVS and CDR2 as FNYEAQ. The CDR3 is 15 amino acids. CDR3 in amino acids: CASSLTGQAGNTIYF. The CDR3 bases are TGTGCCAGCAGCCTGACAGGGCAGGCTGGAAACACCATATATTTT.

This CDR3 reads CAWSMGGNTEAFF. The CDR3, as DNA: TGTGCCTGGAGCATGGGGGGGAACACTGAAGCTTTCTTT. The rearrangement uses TRBV30 and TRBJ1-1; D might be TRBD1 (5 bases). This CDR3 spans 13 amino acids. V lost 3 bases and J 1 base, leaving 9 bases between the germline ends. Germline loops: CDR1 GTSNPN, CDR2 SVGIG (reference sequence). Full variable domain (remainder filled in from reference TRBV30 and TRBJ1-1): SQTIHQWPATLVQPVGSPLSLECTVEGTSNPNLYWYRQAAGRGLQLLFYSVGIGQISSEVPQNLSASRPQDRQFILSSKKLLLSDSGFYLCAWSMGGNTEAFFGQGTRLTVV.

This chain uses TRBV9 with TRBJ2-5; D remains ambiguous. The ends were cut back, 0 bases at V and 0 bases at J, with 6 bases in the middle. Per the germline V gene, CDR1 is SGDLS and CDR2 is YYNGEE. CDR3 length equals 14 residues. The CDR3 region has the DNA TGTGCCAGCAGCGTAGTCCCGGACCAAGAGACCCAGTACTTC. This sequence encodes CASSVVPDQETQYF.

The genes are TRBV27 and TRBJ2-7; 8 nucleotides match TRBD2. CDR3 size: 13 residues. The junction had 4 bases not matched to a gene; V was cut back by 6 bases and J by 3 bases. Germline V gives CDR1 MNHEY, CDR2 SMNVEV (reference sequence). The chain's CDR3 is CASSTGTSYEQYF. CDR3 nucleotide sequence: TGTGCCAGCAGCACCGGGACTAGCTACGAGCAGTACTTC.

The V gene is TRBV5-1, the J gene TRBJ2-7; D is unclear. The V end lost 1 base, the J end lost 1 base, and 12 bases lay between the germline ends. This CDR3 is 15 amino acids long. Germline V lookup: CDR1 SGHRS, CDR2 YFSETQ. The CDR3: CASSLRSLRSYEQYF. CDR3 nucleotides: TGCGCCAGCAGCTTGCGGAGCCTTCGTTCCTACGAGCAGTACTTC.

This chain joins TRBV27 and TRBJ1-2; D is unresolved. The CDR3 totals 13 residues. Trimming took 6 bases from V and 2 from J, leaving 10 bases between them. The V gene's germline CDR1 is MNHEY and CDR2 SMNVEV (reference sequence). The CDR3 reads CASSYDGNYGYTF. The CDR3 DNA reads TGTGCCAGCAGCTACGACGGGAACTATGGCTACACCTTC.

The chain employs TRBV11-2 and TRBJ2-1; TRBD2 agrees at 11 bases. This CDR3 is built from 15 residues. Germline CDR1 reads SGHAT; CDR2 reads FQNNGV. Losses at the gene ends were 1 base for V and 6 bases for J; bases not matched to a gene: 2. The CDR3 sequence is CASSLVSGRANEQFF. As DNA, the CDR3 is TGTGCCAGCAGCTTAGTTAGCGGGAGGGCCAATGAGCAGTTCTTC.

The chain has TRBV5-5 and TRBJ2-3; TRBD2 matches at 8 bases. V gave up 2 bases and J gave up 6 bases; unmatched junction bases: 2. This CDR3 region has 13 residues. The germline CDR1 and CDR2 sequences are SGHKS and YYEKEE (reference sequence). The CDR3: CASSLAGEDTQYF. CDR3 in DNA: TGTGCCAGCAGCTTAGCGGGAGAGGATACGCAGTATTTT.

CDR3 DNA sequence: TGTGCCAGCACCCCAGGGGGATCCTCCTACAATGAGCAGTTCTTC. It codes for CASTPGGSSYNEQFF. The chain uses TRBV28 and TRBJ2-1, with 7 bases matching TRBD1. Germline CDR1 is MDHEN and CDR2 is SYDVKM. The CDR3 has 15 amino acids. The ends lost 7 bases at V and 0 bases at J; junction bases unmatched: 6.

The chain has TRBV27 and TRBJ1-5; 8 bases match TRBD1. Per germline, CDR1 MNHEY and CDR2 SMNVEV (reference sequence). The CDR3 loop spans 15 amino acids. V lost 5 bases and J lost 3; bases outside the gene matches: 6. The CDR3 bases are TGTGCCAGCAGTCGGACAGGGCTAACCAATCAGCCCCAGCATTTT. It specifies CASSRTGLTNQPQHF.

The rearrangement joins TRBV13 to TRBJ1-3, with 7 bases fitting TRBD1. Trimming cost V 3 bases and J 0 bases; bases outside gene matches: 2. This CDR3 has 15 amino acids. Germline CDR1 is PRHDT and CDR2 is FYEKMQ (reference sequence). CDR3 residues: CASSFDRDSGNTIYF. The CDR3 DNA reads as TGTGCCAGCAGCTTTGACAGGGACTCTGGAAACACCATATATTTT.

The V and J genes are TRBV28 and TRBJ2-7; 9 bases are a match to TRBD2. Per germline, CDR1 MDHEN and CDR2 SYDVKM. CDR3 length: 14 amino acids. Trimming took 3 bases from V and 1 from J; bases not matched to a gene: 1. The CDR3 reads CASSLTSGSYEQYF. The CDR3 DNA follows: TGTGCCAGCAGTTTGACTAGCGGATCCTACGAGCAGTACTTC.

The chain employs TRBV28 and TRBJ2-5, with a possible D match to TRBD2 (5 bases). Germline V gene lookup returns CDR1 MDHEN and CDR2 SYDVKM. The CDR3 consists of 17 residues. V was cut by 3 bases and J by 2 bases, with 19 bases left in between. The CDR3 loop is CASSFTPRIAPQETQYF. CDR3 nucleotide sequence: TGTGCCAGCAGTTTCACGCCTCGTATAGCGCCTCAAGAGACCCAGTACTTC. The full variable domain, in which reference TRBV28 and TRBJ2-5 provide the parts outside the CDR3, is DVKVTQSSRYLVKRTGEKVFLECVQDMDHENMFWYRQDPGLGLRLIYFSYDVKMKEKGDIPEGYSVSREKKERFSLILESASTNQTSMYLCASSFTPRIAPQETQYFGPGTRLLVL.

CDR3 loop: CASSYLLSGGIGELFF. As DNA, the CDR3 is TGTGCCAGCAGTTACTTGTTGTCAGGGGGAATCGGGGAGCTGTTTTTT. This sequence joins TRBV6-5 and TRBJ2-2, with TRBD1 identical over 7 bases. The CDR3 has 16 amino acids. Germline CDR1 and CDR2: MNHEY and SVGAGI. The trim removed 1 base at V and 7 bases at J, leaving 9 bases unmatched.

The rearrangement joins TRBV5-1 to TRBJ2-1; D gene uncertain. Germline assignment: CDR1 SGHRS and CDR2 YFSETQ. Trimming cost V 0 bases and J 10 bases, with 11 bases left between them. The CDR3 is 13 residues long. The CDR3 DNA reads TGCGCCAGCAGCTTGGTATTCTTCTCGGAGCAGTTCTTC. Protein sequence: CASSLVFFSEQFF.